This TCR beta chain emerged from a study of blood T cell repertoires in COVID-19. Study at large: From the United States, Italy and Spain came samples of acute and convalescent COVID-19.

Repertoires were generated with immunoSEQ multiplex PCR, while TCRdb's copy carries only in-frame clones and drops some. The repertoire holds roughly 260,000 clones, about nine tenths seen once, with about 6% in the top ten. The CDR3 totals 14 residues. Germline assignment: CDR1 SGHDN and CDR2 FVKESK. V was shortened by 4 bases and J by 7 bases, with 16 bases between the two germline ends. This chain connects TRBV14 to TRBJ1-2, with D maybe TRBD1 (6 bases). Sequenced: PBMCs or T cells enriched from blood (not recorded which). The TCR comes from a woman in her twenties or thirties with acute COVID-19. The DNA of the CDR3 is TGTGCCAGCAGCCTAATCTCCGGGACACTTGGCTACACCTTC. Protein product: CASSLISGTLGYTF.